The sequence of this T cell receptor (beta chain) was determined in a study of T cell repertoires in cytomegalovirus infection. The germline V gene encodes CDR1 KGHDR and CDR2 SFDVKD. This CDR3 region has 17 residues. The V end was cut by 7 bases, the J end by 7 bases, with 26 bases between. A few counts support this clonotype. Antigen unknown. TCRdb redid the calling of the reads with MiXCR, one entry per CDR3 protein. Counted here are 230,000 or so distinct CDR3 sequences, about 38% occurring once; the ten biggest clones make up approximately 59%. The study's findings and limits: Dominating the ex vivo response were HLA-C-restricted CMV-specific TCR beta clonotypes.

The TCR originated in a human donor in good health (CMV status not recorded). Some clones in this sample may be carry-over from other donors' samples. The gene calls are TRBV24-1 and TRBJ2-3, with D maybe TRBD1 (6 bases). Sequenced here: CD8+ T cells from cultured PBMCs, sampled from culture after CMV antigen stimulation. The CDR3 region has the DNA TGTGCCACCAGACCCACAGGGCCCTCGAACCTCCCATATACGCAGTATTTT. It specifies CATRPTGPSNLPYTQYF.